This is a list of T cell receptor beta chains from one sample in a study of CD8 T cells in ankylosing spondylitis. Each CDR3 protein is one row after TCRdb ran MiXCR on the 5' RACE reads. The sample contains roughly 140,000 distinct CDR3 sequences, under 45% of which appear only once. Specimen: synovial fluid, either unsorted or a sorted T cell fraction (not recorded which). These receptors were collected from a male donor with ankylosing spondylitis. Each CDR3 is given with its conserved first and last residue. The order of the fields is D gene, clone size, J gene, V gene, CDR3 DNA, CDR3 protein. D genes are given only for firm matches. The size entry is marked missing in some rows and otherwise reads once, few, many or a size class.

d_call: NA
clone_size: NA
j_call: TRBJ2-1
v_call: TRBV12-3/TRBV12-4
cdr3_nt: TGTGCCAGCAGTTTAAAGGGACTCCGGCTTAGAGAGCAGTTCTTC
cdr3_aa: CASSLKGLRLREQFF

d_call: NA
clone_size: NA
j_call: TRBJ1-1
v_call: TRBV7-9
cdr3_nt: TGTGCCAGCAGCCCCCACCAGGTTGCTTTCTTT
cdr3_aa: CASSPHQVAFF

d_call: NA
clone_size: NA
j_call: TRBJ2-7
v_call: TRBV29-1
cdr3_nt: TGCAGCGTTGGAGACAACACCTACGAGCAGTACTTC
cdr3_aa: CSVGDNTYEQYF

d_call: NA
clone_size: NA
j_call: TRBJ2-1
v_call: TRBV7-3
cdr3_nt: TGTGCCAGCAGCTTGAGTGGGCATGAGCAGTTCTTC
cdr3_aa: CASSLSGHEQFF

d_call: NA
clone_size: few
j_call: TRBJ2-3
v_call: TRBV12-3/TRBV12-4
cdr3_nt: TGTGCCAGCAGTTTAGGACTAGGGACAGATACGCAGTATTTT
cdr3_aa: CASSLGLGTDTQYF

d_call: NA
clone_size: NA
j_call: TRBJ1-1
v_call: TRBV12-3/TRBV12-4
cdr3_nt: TGTGCCAGCAGTTTAGCTGTCGGACGGCCGAACACTGAAGCTTTCTTT
cdr3_aa: CASSLAVGRPNTEAFF

d_call: NA
clone_size: NA
j_call: TRBJ2-3
v_call: TRBV7-2
cdr3_nt: TGTGCCAGCAGCTTCCGGACGGTTTTGAATACGCAGTATTTT
cdr3_aa: CASSFRTVLNTQYF

d_call: NA
clone_size: NA
j_call: TRBJ2-1
v_call: TRBV4-3
cdr3_nt: TGCGCCAGCAGCCAAGACAGGGAGGCCTACAATGAGCAGTTCTTC
cdr3_aa: CASSQDREAYNEQFF

d_call: TRBD2
clone_size: NA
j_call: TRBJ2-1
v_call: TRBV7-3
cdr3_nt: TGTGCCAGCAGCCAACTAGCGGGAGCGGTCTACAATGAGCAGTTCTTC
cdr3_aa: CASSQLAGAVYNEQFF

d_call: NA
clone_size: few
j_call: TRBJ2-3
v_call: TRBV5-1
cdr3_nt: TGCGCCAGCAGCTTATACCGGACGCAGTATTTT
cdr3_aa: CASSLYRTQYF

d_call: NA
clone_size: few
j_call: TRBJ1-4
v_call: TRBV14
cdr3_nt: TGTGCCAGCAGCCAAGCCTTCGGGAATTCAAGGCATGGAAAACTGTTTTTT
cdr3_aa: CASSQAFGNSRHGKLFF

d_call: NA
clone_size: NA
j_call: TRBJ2-3
v_call: TRBV15
cdr3_nt: TGTGCCACCAGCAGCTATTACCTGCAATTTAGCACAGATACGCAGTATTTT
cdr3_aa: CATSSYYLQFSTDTQYF

d_call: NA
clone_size: few
j_call: TRBJ1-2
v_call: TRBV5-1
cdr3_nt: TGCGCCAGCAGCTTCTGGGGAGCCTATGGCTACACCTTC
cdr3_aa: CASSFWGAYGYTF

d_call: NA
clone_size: NA
j_call: TRBJ2-1
v_call: TRBV18
cdr3_nt: TGTGCCAGCTCAGCCGGGGCCCCGGGGAGAGAGCAGTTCTTC
cdr3_aa: CASSAGAPGREQFF

d_call: NA
clone_size: NA
j_call: TRBJ2-3
v_call: TRBV4-3
cdr3_nt: TGCGCCAGCAGTCCCTTCGGAGGGCCGGATACGCAGTATTTT
cdr3_aa: CASSPFGGPDTQYF

d_call: NA
clone_size: NA
j_call: TRBJ1-2
v_call: TRBV7-2
cdr3_nt: TGTGCCAGCAGCTTAGTCCTACACCTAAACTATGGCTACACCTTC
cdr3_aa: CASSLVLHLNYGYTF

d_call: TRBD1
clone_size: NA
j_call: TRBJ1-1
v_call: TRBV6-5
cdr3_nt: TGTGCCAGCAGTTGGGACCCAGGGGGGGTTACTGAAGCTTTCTTT
cdr3_aa: CASSWDPGGVTEAFF

d_call: NA
clone_size: few
j_call: TRBJ1-5
v_call: TRBV12-3/TRBV12-4
cdr3_nt: TGTGCCAGCAGTTTATACGGCAATCAGCCCCAGCATTTT
cdr3_aa: CASSLYGNQPQHF

d_call: TRBD1
clone_size: NA
j_call: TRBJ1-1
v_call: TRBV4-3
cdr3_nt: TGCGCCAGCAGCCAAGACTGGGGGACAGGGAACTCTGAAGCTTTCTTT
cdr3_aa: CASSQDWGTGNSEAFF

d_call: NA
clone_size: NA
j_call: TRBJ1-2
v_call: TRBV2
cdr3_nt: TGTGCCAGCATTGTGGCGGCCTATGGCTACACCTTC
cdr3_aa: CASIVAAYGYTF

d_call: NA
clone_size: once
j_call: TRBJ1-2
v_call: TRBV15
cdr3_nt: TGTGCCACCAGCAGAGGAGGGAAGTATGGCTACACCTTC
cdr3_aa: CATSRGGKYGYTF

d_call: TRBD1
clone_size: once
j_call: TRBJ2-2
v_call: TRBV28
cdr3_nt: TGTGCCAGCAGTCAAACAGGGGTTGAAACCGGGGAGCTGTTTTTT
cdr3_aa: CASSQTGVETGELFF

d_call: NA
clone_size: NA
j_call: TRBJ1-1
v_call: TRBV30
cdr3_nt: TGTGCCTGGAGACTAGCTAGGGACACTGAAGCTTTCTTT
cdr3_aa: CAWRLARDTEAFF

d_call: NA
clone_size: few
j_call: TRBJ2-7
v_call: TRBV4-2
cdr3_nt: TGTGCCAGCAGCAGTGTAACAGGGTTCACCTACGAGCAGTACTTC
cdr3_aa: CASSSVTGFTYEQYF

d_call: NA
clone_size: few
j_call: TRBJ2-7
v_call: TRBV20-1
cdr3_nt: TGCAGTGGGAGGGGGCTAGCGGCTTCCTACGAGCAGTACTTC
cdr3_aa: CSGRGLAASYEQYF

d_call: NA
clone_size: NA
j_call: TRBJ2-1
v_call: TRBV7-3
cdr3_nt: TGTGCCAGCAGCCTCTTAGGGGGTCGGCACGTTCCTTTGAATGAGCAGTTCTTC
cdr3_aa: CASSLLGGRHVPLNEQFF

d_call: TRBD2
clone_size: NA
j_call: TRBJ2-5
v_call: TRBV12-3/TRBV12-4
cdr3_nt: TGTGCCAGCAGGCCCCGACTAGCGGGAGTTCAAGAGACCCAGTACTTC
cdr3_aa: CASRPRLAGVQETQYF

d_call: NA
clone_size: NA
j_call: TRBJ1-1
v_call: TRBV12-3/TRBV12-4
cdr3_nt: TGTGCCAGCAGCTGGCTTTTGGCAGCTCGGGACACTGAAGCTTTCTTT
cdr3_aa: CASSWLLAARDTEAFF

d_call: TRBD1
clone_size: many
j_call: TRBJ2-1
v_call: TRBV29-1
cdr3_nt: TGCAGCGTTGAAGATTACTGGGACAGTTACAATGAGCAGTTCTTC
cdr3_aa: CSVEDYWDSYNEQFF

d_call: TRBD1
clone_size: few
j_call: TRBJ1-2
v_call: TRBV3-1
cdr3_nt: TGTGCCAGCAGCCAAGAGGGGGACAGGGGGCTTGGAGGCTACACCTTC
cdr3_aa: CASSQEGDRGLGGYTF

d_call: TRBD1
clone_size: NA
j_call: TRBJ1-2
v_call: TRBV12-3/TRBV12-4
cdr3_nt: TGTGCCAGCACCGAGGGGACAGGGTATGGCTACACCTTC
cdr3_aa: CASTEGTGYGYTF

d_call: NA
clone_size: few
j_call: TRBJ2-3
v_call: TRBV29-1
cdr3_nt: TGCAGCGTTGAAAGAGCGGACACTAGCACAGATACGCAGTATTTT
cdr3_aa: CSVERADTSTDTQYF

d_call: TRBD2
clone_size: NA
j_call: TRBJ2-4
v_call: TRBV6-1
cdr3_nt: TGTGCCAGCAGTCCTGAACTAGCGGGAGTCAACATTCAGTACTTC
cdr3_aa: CASSPELAGVNIQYF

d_call: NA
clone_size: NA
j_call: TRBJ2-7
v_call: TRBV15
cdr3_nt: TGTGCCGCGGGTACAGGAGGCTACGAGCAGTACTTC
cdr3_aa: CAAGTGGYEQYF

d_call: NA
clone_size: NA
j_call: TRBJ1-2
v_call: TRBV2
cdr3_nt: TGTGCCAGCAGTCTCAAACTATATGGCTACACCTTC
cdr3_aa: CASSLKLYGYTF

d_call: NA
clone_size: many
j_call: TRBJ2-7
v_call: TRBV27
cdr3_nt: TGTGCCAGCAGCCTTAGCGCGAAAGCCTACGAGCAGTACTTC
cdr3_aa: CASSLSAKAYEQYF

d_call: NA
clone_size: NA
j_call: TRBJ1-1
v_call: TRBV20-1
cdr3_nt: TGCAGTGCTACGACGGGAAGCATGAACACTGAAGCTTTCTTT
cdr3_aa: CSATTGSMNTEAFF

d_call: NA
clone_size: NA
j_call: TRBJ2-3
v_call: TRBV4-1
cdr3_nt: TGCGCCAGCAGCCAAAGGGTAGTCACAGATACGCAGTATTTT
cdr3_aa: CASSQRVVTDTQYF

d_call: NA
clone_size: NA
j_call: TRBJ1-5
v_call: TRBV2
cdr3_nt: TGTGCCAGCAGTGATGGCAGCAATCAGCCCCAGCATTTT
cdr3_aa: CASSDGSNQPQHF

d_call: TRBD2
clone_size: few
j_call: TRBJ2-4
v_call: TRBV12-3/TRBV12-4
cdr3_nt: TGTGCCAGCAGCCCAATTCTAGCGGGAGTACACATTCAGTACTTC
cdr3_aa: CASSPILAGVHIQYF

d_call: NA
clone_size: NA
j_call: TRBJ2-2
v_call: TRBV4-2
cdr3_nt: TGTGCCAGCAGCCAAGAAAACCCGAACACCGGGGAGCTGTTTTTT
cdr3_aa: CASSQENPNTGELFF

d_call: TRBD2
clone_size: NA
j_call: TRBJ2-7
v_call: TRBV20-1
cdr3_nt: TGCAGTGCTAGAGGCCCGGGACTAGGGTTTATTGAGCAGTACTTC
cdr3_aa: CSARGPGLGFIEQYF

d_call: TRBD1
clone_size: NA
j_call: TRBJ1-1
v_call: TRBV20-1
cdr3_nt: TGCAGTGCTACCCGGGACAGGGACAGGGGGAACACTGAAGCTTTCTTT
cdr3_aa: CSATRDRDRGNTEAFF

d_call: NA
clone_size: NA
j_call: TRBJ2-7
v_call: TRBV25-1
cdr3_nt: TGTGCCAGCAGTGGGGCAGACTCCTACGAGCAGTACTTC
cdr3_aa: CASSGADSYEQYF

d_call: TRBD1
clone_size: NA
j_call: TRBJ2-5
v_call: TRBV12-3/TRBV12-4
cdr3_nt: TGTGCCAGCAGTACGACAGGGGTTCCCTCAGGGGAGACCCAGTACTTC
cdr3_aa: CASSTTGVPSGETQYF

d_call: NA
clone_size: NA
j_call: TRBJ2-2
v_call: TRBV29-1
cdr3_nt: TGCAGCGTTGGGCGGCCAGGGAACACCGGGGAGCTGTTTTTT
cdr3_aa: CSVGRPGNTGELFF

d_call: NA
clone_size: NA
j_call: TRBJ2-7
v_call: TRBV25-1
cdr3_nt: TGTGCCAGCAGTGTGGCCGGGGGGCCCTACGAGCAGTACTTC
cdr3_aa: CASSVAGGPYEQYF

d_call: NA
clone_size: NA
j_call: TRBJ1-1
v_call: TRBV5-1
cdr3_nt: TGCGCCAGCAGCGTCGAAAGCGGGGGCCACACTGAAGCTTTCTTT
cdr3_aa: CASSVESGGHTEAFF

d_call: TRBD1
clone_size: few
j_call: TRBJ2-5
v_call: TRBV6-1
cdr3_nt: TGTGCCAGCAGCCCTGACAGGGTGGGCCAAGAGACCCAGTACTTC
cdr3_aa: CASSPDRVGQETQYF

d_call: NA
clone_size: few
j_call: TRBJ1-3
v_call: TRBV5-1
cdr3_nt: TGCGCCAGCAGCTTGGATTGGGGATACTCTGGAAACACCATATATTTT
cdr3_aa: CASSLDWGYSGNTIYF

d_call: TRBD1
clone_size: NA
j_call: TRBJ1-1
v_call: TRBV4-1
cdr3_nt: TGCGCCAGCAGCCAAGATGACAGGGGTACTGAAGCTTTCTTT
cdr3_aa: CASSQDDRGTEAFF

d_call: NA
clone_size: NA
j_call: TRBJ2-7
v_call: TRBV5-1
cdr3_nt: TGCGCCAGCAGCACGGACAGTAACGAGCAGTACTTC
cdr3_aa: CASSTDSNEQYF

d_call: TRBD2
clone_size: few
j_call: TRBJ2-2
v_call: TRBV12-3/TRBV12-4
cdr3_nt: TGTGCCAGCAGTTCCCGGACTAGCGGTTCCGGGGAGCTGTTTTTT
cdr3_aa: CASSSRTSGSGELFF

d_call: TRBD1
clone_size: NA
j_call: TRBJ2-1
v_call: TRBV29-1
cdr3_nt: TGCAGCGTCGACAGGGTCTGTGAGCAGTTCTTC
cdr3_aa: CSVDRVCEQFF

d_call: NA
clone_size: NA
j_call: TRBJ2-7
v_call: TRBV12-3/TRBV12-4
cdr3_nt: TGTGCCAGCAGTTTAACAGGGTGGACCTACGAGCAGTACTTC
cdr3_aa: CASSLTGWTYEQYF

d_call: NA
clone_size: NA
j_call: TRBJ1-1
v_call: TRBV7-4
cdr3_nt: TGTGCCAGCAGCTTCCGATCACAGGTTAACACTGAAGCTTTCTTT
cdr3_aa: CASSFRSQVNTEAFF

d_call: NA
clone_size: NA
j_call: TRBJ2-7
v_call: TRBV20-1
cdr3_nt: TGCAGTGCCCCCGAAGGGCTAGCGAGTTTCTACGAGCAGTACTTC
cdr3_aa: CSAPEGLASFYEQYF

d_call: TRBD2
clone_size: NA
j_call: TRBJ2-1
v_call: TRBV9
cdr3_nt: TGTGCCAGCAGCGTAGTTCTCGCTAGCGGGGGGTGGTATGAGCAGTTCTTC
cdr3_aa: CASSVVLASGGWYEQFF

d_call: NA
clone_size: NA
j_call: TRBJ1-2
v_call: TRBV4-1
cdr3_nt: TGCGCCAGCAGCCAAGCGAAGTTTGACAGCGCAACCTATGGCTACACCTTC
cdr3_aa: CASSQAKFDSATYGYTF